The present entry profiles one T cell receptor beta chain with its context. Here immunoSEQ multiplex PCR was the method, and the copy in TCRdb shows in-frame clones only, minus some. The sample shows under 200,000 clones, approximately 80% of them seen only once. This specimen belongs to a study of blood T cell repertoires in COVID-19. Sequencing was done on a sample of PBMCs or T cells enriched from blood (not recorded which). This receptor was identified in a woman aged 60-75 years who had recovered from COVID-19.

The CDR3 is CASSSGTGMGETQYF. CDR3 DNA sequence: TGTGCCAGCAGTTCGGGGACAGGGATGGGAGAGACCCAGTACTTC. J is TRBJ2-5 and V is TRBV6-2 or TRBV6-3, with 9 nucleotides matching TRBD1. The CDR3 sequence is 15 residues long. The junction had 7 bases not matched to a gene; V was cut back by 4 bases and J by 4 bases. CDR1 MNHEY and CDR2 SVGEGT come from the germline V gene.